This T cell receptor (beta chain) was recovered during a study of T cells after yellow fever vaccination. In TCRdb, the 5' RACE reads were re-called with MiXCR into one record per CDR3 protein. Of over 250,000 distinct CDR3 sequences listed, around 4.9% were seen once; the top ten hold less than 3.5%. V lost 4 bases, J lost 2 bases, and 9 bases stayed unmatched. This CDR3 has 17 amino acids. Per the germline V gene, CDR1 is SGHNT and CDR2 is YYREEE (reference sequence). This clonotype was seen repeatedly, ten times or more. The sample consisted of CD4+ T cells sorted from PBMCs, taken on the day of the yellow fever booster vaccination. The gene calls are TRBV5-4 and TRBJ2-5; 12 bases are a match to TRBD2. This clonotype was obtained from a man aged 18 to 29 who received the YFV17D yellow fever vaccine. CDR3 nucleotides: TGTGCCAGCAGCGGACAACCACTAGCGGGGGGTCAAGAGACCCAGTACTTC. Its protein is CASSGQPLAGGQETQYF.